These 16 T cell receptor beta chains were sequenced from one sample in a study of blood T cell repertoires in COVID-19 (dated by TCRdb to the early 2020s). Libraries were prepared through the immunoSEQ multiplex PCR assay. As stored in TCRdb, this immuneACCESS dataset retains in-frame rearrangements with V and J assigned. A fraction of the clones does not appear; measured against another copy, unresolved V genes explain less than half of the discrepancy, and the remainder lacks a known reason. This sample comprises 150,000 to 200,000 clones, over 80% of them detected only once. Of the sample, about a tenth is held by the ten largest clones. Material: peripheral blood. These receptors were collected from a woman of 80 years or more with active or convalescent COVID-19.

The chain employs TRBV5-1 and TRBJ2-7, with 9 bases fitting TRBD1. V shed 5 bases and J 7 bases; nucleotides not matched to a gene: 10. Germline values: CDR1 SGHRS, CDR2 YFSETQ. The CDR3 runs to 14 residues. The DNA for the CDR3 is TGCGCCAGCAGTCCCGGGACAGGGACGGTGGAGCAGTACTTC. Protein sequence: CASSPGTGTVEQYF.

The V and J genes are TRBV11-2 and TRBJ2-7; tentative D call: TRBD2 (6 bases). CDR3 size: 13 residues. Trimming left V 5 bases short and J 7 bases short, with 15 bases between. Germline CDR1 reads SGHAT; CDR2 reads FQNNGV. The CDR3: CASSLELAREQYF. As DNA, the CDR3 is TGTGCCAGCAGCCTCGAACTAGCCCGGGAGCAGTACTTC. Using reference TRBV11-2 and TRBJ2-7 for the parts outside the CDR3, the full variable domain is EAGVAQSPRYKIIEKRQSVAFWCNPISGHATLYWYQQILGQGPKLLIQFQNNGVVDDSQLPKDRFSAERLKGVDSTLKIQPAKLEDSAVYLCASSLELAREQYFGPGTRLTVT.

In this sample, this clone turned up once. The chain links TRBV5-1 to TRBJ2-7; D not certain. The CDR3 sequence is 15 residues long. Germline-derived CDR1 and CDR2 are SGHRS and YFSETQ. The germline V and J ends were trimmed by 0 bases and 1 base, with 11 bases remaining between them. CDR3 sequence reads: CASSLDSTISYEQYF. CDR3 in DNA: TGCGCCAGCAGCTTGGACAGCACGATTTCCTACGAGCAGTACTTC.

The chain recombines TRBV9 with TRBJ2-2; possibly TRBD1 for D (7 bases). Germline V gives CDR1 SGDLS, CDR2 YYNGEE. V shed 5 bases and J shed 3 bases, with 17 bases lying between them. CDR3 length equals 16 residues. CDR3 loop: CASRSGGPQYTGELFF. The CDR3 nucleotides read TGTGCCAGCAGGTCAGGGGGGCCTCAGTACACCGGGGAGCTGTTTTTT.

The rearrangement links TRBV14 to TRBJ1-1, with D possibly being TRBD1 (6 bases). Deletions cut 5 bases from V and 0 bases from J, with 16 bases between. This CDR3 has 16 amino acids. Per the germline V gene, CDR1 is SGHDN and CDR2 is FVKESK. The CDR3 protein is CASSAYGTGLNTEAFF. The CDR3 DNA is TGTGCCAGCAGCGCGTATGGCACAGGGTTGAACACTGAAGCTTTCTTT.

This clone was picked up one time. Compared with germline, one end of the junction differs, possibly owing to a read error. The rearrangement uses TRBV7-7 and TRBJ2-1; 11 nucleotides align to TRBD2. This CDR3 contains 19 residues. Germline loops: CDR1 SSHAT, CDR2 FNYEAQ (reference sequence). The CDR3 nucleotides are TGTGCTAGCAGCTTAAAGCCTAGCGGGGGGCCGTACTCCTACAATGAGCAGTTCTTC. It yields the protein CASSLKPSGGPYSYNEQFF.

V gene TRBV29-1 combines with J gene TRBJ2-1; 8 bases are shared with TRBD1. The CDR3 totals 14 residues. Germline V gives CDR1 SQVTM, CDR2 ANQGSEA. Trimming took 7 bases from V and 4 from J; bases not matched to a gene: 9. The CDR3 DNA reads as TGCAGCGCGAGGGACAGGACGACTTACAATGAGCAGTTCTTC. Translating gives CSARDRTTYNEQFF.

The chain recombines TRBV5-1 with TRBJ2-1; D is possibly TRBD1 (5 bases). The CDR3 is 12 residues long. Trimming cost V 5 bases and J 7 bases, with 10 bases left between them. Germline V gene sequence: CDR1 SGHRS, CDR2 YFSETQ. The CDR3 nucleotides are TGCGCCAGCAGGGACACTGGAAATGAGCAGTTCTTC. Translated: CASRDTGNEQFF. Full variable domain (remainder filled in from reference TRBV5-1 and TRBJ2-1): KAGVTQTPRYLIKTRGQQVTLSCSPISGHRSVSWYQQTPGQGLQFLFEYFSETQRNKGNFPGRFSGRQFSNSRSEMNVSTLELGDSALYLCASRDTGNEQFFGPGTRLTVL.

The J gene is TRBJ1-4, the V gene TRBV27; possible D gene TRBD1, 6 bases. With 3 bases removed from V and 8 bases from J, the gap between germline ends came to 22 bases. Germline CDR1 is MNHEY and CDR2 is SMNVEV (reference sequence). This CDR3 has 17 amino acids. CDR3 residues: CASSFTGSLVGVEKLFF. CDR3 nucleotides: TGTGCCAGCAGTTTCACAGGGTCGTTAGTTGGGGTGGAAAAACTGTTTTTT. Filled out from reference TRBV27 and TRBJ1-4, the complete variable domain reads EAQVTQNPRYLITVTGKKLTVTCSQNMNHEYMSWYRQDPGLGLRQIYYSMNVEVTDKGDVPEGYKVSRKEKRNFPLILESPSPNQTSLYFCASSFTGSLVGVEKLFFGSGTQLSVL.

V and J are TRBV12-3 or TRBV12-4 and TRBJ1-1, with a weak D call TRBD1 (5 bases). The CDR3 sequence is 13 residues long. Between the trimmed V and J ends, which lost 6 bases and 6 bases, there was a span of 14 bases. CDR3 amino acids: CASSLRGLAEAFF. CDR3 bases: TGTGCCAGCAGCCTCCGGGGGTTAGCTGAAGCTTTCTTT.

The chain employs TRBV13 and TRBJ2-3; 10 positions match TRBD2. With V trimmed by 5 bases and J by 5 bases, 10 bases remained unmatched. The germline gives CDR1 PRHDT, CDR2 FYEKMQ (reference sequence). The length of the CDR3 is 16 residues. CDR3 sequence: CASSLGLARKGDTQYF. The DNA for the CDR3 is TGTGCCAGCAGCCTGGGACTAGCGCGGAAAGGAGATACGCAGTATTTT.

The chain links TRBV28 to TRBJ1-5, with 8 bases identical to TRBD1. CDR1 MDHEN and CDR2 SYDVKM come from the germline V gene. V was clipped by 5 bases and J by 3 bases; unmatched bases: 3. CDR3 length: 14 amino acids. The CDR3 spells CASSLDRANQPQHF. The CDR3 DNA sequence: TGTGCCAGCAGTCTGGACAGGGCCAATCAGCCCCAGCATTTT.

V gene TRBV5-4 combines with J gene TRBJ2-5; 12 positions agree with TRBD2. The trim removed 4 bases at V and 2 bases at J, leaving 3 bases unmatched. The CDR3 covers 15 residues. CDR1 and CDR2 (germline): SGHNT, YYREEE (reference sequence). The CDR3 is CASSVGTSGQETQYF. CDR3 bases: TGTGCCAGCAGCGTAGGGACTAGCGGGCAAGAGACCCAGTACTTC.

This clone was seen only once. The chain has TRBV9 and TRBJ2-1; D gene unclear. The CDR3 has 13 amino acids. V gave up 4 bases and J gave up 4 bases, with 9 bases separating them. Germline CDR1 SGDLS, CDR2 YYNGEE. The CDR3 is CASSPRGYNEQFF. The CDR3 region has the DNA TGTGCCAGCAGCCCCCGAGGTTACAATGAGCAGTTCTTC.

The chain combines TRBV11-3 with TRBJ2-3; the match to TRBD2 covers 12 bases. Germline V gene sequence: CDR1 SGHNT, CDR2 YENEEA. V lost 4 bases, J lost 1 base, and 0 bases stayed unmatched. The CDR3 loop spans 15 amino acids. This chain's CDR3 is CASSSSGGGTDTQYF. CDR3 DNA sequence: TGTGCCAGCAGCTCTAGCGGGGGGGGCACAGATACGCAGTATTTT.

This CDR3 reads CASSVGRGTGANVLTF. In nucleotides, the CDR3 is TGTGCCAGCAGCGTAGGAAGGGGTACGGGGGCCAACGTCCTGACTTTC. The rearrangement joins TRBV9 to TRBJ2-6, with D perhaps TRBD1 (5 bases). The germline gives CDR1 SGDLS, CDR2 YYNGEE. CDR3 length equals 16 residues. Between the trimmed V and J ends, which lost 0 bases and 4 bases, there was a span of 11 bases.